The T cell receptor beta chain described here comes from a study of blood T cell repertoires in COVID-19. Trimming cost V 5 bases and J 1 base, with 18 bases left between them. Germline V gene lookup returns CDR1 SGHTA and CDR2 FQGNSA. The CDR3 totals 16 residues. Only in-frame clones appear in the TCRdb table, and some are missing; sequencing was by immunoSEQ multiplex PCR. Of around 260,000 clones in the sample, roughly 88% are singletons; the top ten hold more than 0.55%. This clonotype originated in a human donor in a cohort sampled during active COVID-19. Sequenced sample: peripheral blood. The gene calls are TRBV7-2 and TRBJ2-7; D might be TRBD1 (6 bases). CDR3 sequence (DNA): TGTGCCAGCAGCCCGTGGACAGACCCCTTGTCCTACGAGCAGTACTTC. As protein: CASSPWTDPLSYEQYF.